This T cell receptor (beta chain) was identified in a study of blood T cells in healthy people across ages. CDR1 MNHEY and CDR2 SVGEGT come from the germline V gene. The J segment lost 9 bases and the V segment lost 6 bases, leaving 10 bases of the junction unmatched. This CDR3 has 15 residues. Alongside a J-beta primer mix, a sample-barcoded 5' primer served in a second PCR lasting roughly 7 to 12 cycles. TCRdb re-called the 5' RACE reads through MiXCR, storing one row per CDR3 protein. The sample lists some 1,000,000 distinct CDR3 sequences; 25% were seen once. This sample also appeared in a second study, on T cells of mothers and their children.

Sequencing was carried out using blood. This sequence joins TRBV6-2 or TRBV6-3 and TRBJ2-1, with TRBD2 identical over 11 bases. The source of this sequence is a girl aged 2-10 years in good health. In DNA, the CDR3 is TGTGCCAGCAGCCGACTAGCGGGACGGGCGAGTGAGCAGTTCTTC. Encoded protein: CASSRLAGRASEQFF.